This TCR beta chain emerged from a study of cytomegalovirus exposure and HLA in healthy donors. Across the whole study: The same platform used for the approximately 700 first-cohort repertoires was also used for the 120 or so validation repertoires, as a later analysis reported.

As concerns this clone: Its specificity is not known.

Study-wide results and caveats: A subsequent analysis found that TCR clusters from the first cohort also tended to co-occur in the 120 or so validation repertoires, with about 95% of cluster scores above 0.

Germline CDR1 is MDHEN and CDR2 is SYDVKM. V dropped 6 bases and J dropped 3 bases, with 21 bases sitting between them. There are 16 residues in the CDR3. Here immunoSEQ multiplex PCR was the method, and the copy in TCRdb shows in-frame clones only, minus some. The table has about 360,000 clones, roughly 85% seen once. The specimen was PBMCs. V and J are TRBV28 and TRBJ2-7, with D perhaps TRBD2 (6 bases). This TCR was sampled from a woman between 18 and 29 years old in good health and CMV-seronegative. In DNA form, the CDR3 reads TGTGCCAGCAGCACTTCTACGGGGGTGCACTACTACGAGCAGTACTTC. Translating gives CASSTSTGVHYYEQYF.